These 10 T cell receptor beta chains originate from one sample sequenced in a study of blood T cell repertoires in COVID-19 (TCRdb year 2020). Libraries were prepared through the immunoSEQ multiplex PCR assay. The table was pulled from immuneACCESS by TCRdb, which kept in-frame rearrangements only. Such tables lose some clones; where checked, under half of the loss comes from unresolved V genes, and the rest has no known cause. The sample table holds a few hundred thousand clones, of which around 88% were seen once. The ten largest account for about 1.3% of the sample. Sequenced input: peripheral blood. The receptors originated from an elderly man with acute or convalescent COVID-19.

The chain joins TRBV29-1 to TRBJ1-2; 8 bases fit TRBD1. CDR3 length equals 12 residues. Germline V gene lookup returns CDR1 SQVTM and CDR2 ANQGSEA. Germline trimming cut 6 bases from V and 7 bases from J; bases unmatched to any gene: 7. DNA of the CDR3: TGCAGCGTACCACAGGGGGATCGTGGCTACACCTTC. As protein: CSVPQGDRGYTF. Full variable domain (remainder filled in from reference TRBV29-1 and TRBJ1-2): SAVISQKPSRDICQRGTSLTIQCQVDSQVTMMFWYRQQPGQSLTLIATANQGSEATYESGFVIDKFPISRPNLTFSTLTVSNMSPEDSSIYLCSVPQGDRGYTFGSGTRLTVV.

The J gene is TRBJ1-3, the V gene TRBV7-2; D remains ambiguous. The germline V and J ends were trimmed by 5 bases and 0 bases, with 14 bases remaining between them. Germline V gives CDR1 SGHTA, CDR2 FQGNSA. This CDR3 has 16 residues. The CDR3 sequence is CASSLDGRVSGNTIYF. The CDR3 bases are TGTGCCAGCAGCCTGGATGGGCGGGTCTCTGGAAACACCATATATTTT.

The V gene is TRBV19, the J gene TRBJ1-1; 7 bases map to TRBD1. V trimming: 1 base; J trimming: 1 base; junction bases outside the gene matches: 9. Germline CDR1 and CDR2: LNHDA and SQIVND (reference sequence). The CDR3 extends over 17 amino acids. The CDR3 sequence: CASSIGGYQGGNTEAFF. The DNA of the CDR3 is TGTGCCAGTAGTATAGGAGGCTATCAGGGGGGGAACACTGAAGCTTTCTTT.

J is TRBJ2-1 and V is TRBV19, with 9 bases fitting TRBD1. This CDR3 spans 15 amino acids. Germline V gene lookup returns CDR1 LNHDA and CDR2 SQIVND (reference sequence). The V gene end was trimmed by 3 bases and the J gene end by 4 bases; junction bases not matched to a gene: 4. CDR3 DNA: TGTGCCAGTAGTATTCACAGGGGGCCTTACAATGAGCAGTTCTTC. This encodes CASSIHRGPYNEQFF.

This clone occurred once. CDR3 sequence: CASSRARSGGTDTQYF. The CDR3 DNA reads as TGTGCCAGCAGCCGCGCCCGTAGCGGAGGCACAGATACGCAGTATTTT. This chain connects TRBV7-2 to TRBJ2-3; perhaps TRBD2 as D (6 bases). This CDR3 has 16 residues. The V end was cut by 5 bases, the J end by 1 base, with 16 bases between. Germline V lookup: CDR1 SGHTA, CDR2 FQGNSA.

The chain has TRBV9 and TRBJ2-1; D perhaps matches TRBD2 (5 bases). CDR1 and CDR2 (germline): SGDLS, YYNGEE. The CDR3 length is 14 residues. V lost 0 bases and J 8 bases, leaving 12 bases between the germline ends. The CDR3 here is CASSVVSRDDEQFF. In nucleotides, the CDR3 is TGTGCCAGCAGCGTAGTGTCCCGGGATGATGAGCAGTTCTTC.

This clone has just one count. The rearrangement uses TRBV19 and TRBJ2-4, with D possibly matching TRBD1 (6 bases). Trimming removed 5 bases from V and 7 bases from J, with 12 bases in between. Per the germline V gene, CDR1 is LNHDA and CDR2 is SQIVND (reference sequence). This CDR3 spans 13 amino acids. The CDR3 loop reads CASSVRGDNIQYF. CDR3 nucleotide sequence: TGTGCCAGTAGTGTCAGGGGTGATAACATTCAGTACTTC.

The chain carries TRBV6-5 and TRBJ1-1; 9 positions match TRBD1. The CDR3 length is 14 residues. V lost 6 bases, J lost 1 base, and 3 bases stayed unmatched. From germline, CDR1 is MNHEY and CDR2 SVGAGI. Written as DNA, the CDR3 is TGTGCCAGCAGCTTGGGACAGGGGAACACTGAAGCTTTCTTT. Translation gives CASSLGQGNTEAFF.

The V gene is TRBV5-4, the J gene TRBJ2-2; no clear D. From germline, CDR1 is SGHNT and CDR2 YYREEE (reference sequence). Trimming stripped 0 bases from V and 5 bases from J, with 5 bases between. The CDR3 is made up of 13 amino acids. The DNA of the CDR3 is TGTGCCAGCAGCTTGGCGCAGACCGGGGAGCTGTTTTTT. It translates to CASSLAQTGELFF. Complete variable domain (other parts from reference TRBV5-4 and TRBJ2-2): ETGVTQSPTHLIKTRGQQVTLRCSSQSGHNTVSWYQQALGQGPQFIFQYYREEENGRGNFPPRFSGLQFPNYSSELNVNALELDDSALYLCASSLAQTGELFFGEGSRLTVL.

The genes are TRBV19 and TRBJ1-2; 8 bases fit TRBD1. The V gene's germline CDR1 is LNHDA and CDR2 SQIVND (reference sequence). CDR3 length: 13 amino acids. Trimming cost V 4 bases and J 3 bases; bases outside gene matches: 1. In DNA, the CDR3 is TGTGCCAGTAGTAAACAGGGGGACTATGGCTACACCTTC. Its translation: CASSKQGDYGYTF.